Each of the 30 T cell receptor beta chains below was sequenced from the same sample in a study of blood T cell repertoires in COVID-19. Here immunoSEQ multiplex PCR was the method, and the copy in TCRdb shows in-frame clones only, minus some. The data show about 290,000 clones, 85% to 90% seen once. The sample taken for sequencing was peripheral blood. These receptors originate from a woman between 25 and 40 years old with COVID-19, enrolled during active disease.

The chain recombines TRBV19 with TRBJ1-6; no clear D gene. From germline, CDR1 is LNHDA and CDR2 SQIVND (reference sequence). This CDR3 is 15 amino acids long. V was shortened by 7 bases and J by 8 bases, with 18 bases between the two germline ends. The CDR3 protein is CASTHRWGGHSPLHF. Written as DNA, the CDR3 is TGTGCCAGTACTCATCGCTGGGGAGGGCATTCACCCCTCCACTTT.

The chain recombines TRBV23-1 with TRBJ2-5, with 7 bases matching TRBD1. TRBV23-1 is known as an ORF, though its function is uncertain. Losses at the gene ends were 6 bases for V and 4 bases for J; bases not matched to a gene: 11. This CDR3 spans 15 amino acids. The CDR3 DNA reads TGCGCCAGCAGCCCCGGCAGGGGGTATCGAGAGACCCAGTACTTC. Translating it yields CASSPGRGYRETQYF.

The genes are TRBV3-1 (or the pseudogene TRBV3-2) and TRBJ1-5, with TRBD1 identical over 8 bases. Germline CDR1 LGHDT, CDR2 YNNKEL (reference sequence). J lost 7 bases, V lost 0 bases, and 8 bases had no gene match. CDR3 length equals 16 residues. CDR3 region: CASSQDRTGFYQPQHF. In nucleotides, the CDR3 is TGTGCCAGCAGCCAAGACCGGACAGGGTTCTACCAGCCCCAGCATTTT.

The V gene is TRBV7-9, the J gene TRBJ1-3, with D unresolved. This CDR3 comprises 14 residues. Per the germline V gene, CDR1 is SEHNR and CDR2 is FQNEAQ (reference sequence). The V end was cut by 0 bases, the J end by 4 bases, with 7 bases between. For the CDR3, the DNA is TGTGCCAGCAGCTTAGCCACGGAGGGAAACACCATATATTTT. The encoded protein is CASSLATEGNTIYF.

J is TRBJ1-4 and V is TRBV30; D might be TRBD1 (6 bases). CDR3 length equals 12 residues. Germline lookup yields CDR1 GTSNPN and CDR2 SVGIG (reference sequence). Trimming shortened V by 7 bases and J by 5 bases, and 11 bases separated the two germline ends. CDR3 sequence reads: CAFSGVNEKLFF. CDR3 in DNA: TGTGCCTTTTCAGGGGTGAATGAAAAACTGTTTTTT.

The chain recombines TRBV7-9 with TRBJ2-1, with D maybe TRBD2 (6 bases). The CDR3 has 15 residues. Trimming cost V 1 base and J 6 bases, with 13 bases left between them. The germline V gene has CDR1 SEHNR and CDR2 FQNEAQ (reference sequence). CDR3 region: CASSLGVAVSNEQFF. The CDR3 region has the DNA TGTGCCAGCAGCTTAGGGGTAGCGGTGAGCAATGAGCAGTTCTTC.

This clone was observed a single time. The rearrangement uses TRBV27 and TRBJ1-5; tentative D call: TRBD1 (5 bases). The CDR3 contains 16 residues. V was shortened by 0 bases and J by 0 bases, with 9 bases between the two germline ends. Germline CDR1 reads MNHEY; CDR2 reads SMNVEV (reference sequence). Written as DNA, the CDR3 is TGTGCCAGCAGTTTATCTGGGGGGGTTAGCAATCAGCCCCAGCATTTT. Translated, it gives CASSLSGGVSNQPQHF.

J is TRBJ1-2 and V is TRBV5-8; D remains unclear. Germline CDR1 reads SGHTS; CDR2 reads YDEGEE. The V gene lost 5 bases and the J gene lost 4 bases, with 18 bases spanning the gap. This CDR3 has 15 amino acids. The CDR3 loop reads CASRPSTRGSYGYTF. The CDR3 DNA is TGTGCCAGCAGACCTTCGACGAGAGGGTCCTATGGCTACACCTTC. Filled out from reference TRBV5-8 and TRBJ1-2, the complete variable domain reads EAGVTQSPTHLIKTRGQQATLRCSPISGHTSVYWYQQALGLGLQFLLWYDEGEERNRGNFPPRFSGRQFPNYSSELNVNALELEDSALYLCASRPSTRGSYGYTFGSGTRLTVV.

The chain joins TRBV19 to TRBJ2-1, with 9 positions matching TRBD2. The V gene's germline CDR1 is LNHDA and CDR2 SQIVND (reference sequence). The V segment lost 4 bases and the J segment 2 bases; nucleotides outside the gene matches: 3. This CDR3 contains 15 residues. CDR3 region: CASSKGLATYNEQFF. CDR3 sequence (DNA): TGTGCCAGTAGTAAGGGACTAGCCACCTACAATGAGCAGTTCTTC.

A single count supports this clone. The chain joins TRBV5-1 to TRBJ2-1; D is undetermined. This CDR3 contains 13 residues. The germline CDR1 and CDR2 sequences are SGHRS and YFSETQ. V gave up 0 bases and J gave up 6 bases, with 7 bases separating them. CDR3 coding DNA: TGCGCCAGCAGCTTGGGCTGGCTCAATGAGCAGTTCTTC. Protein sequence: CASSLGWLNEQFF.

The rearrangement uses TRBV6-2 or TRBV6-3 and TRBJ1-1; 10 bases are a match to TRBD1. This CDR3 region has 16 residues. After removal of 2 bases from V and 1 base from J, the junction contained 4 bases not matched to a gene. The V gene's germline CDR1 is MNHEY and CDR2 SVGEGT. The CDR3 DNA reads as TGTGCCAGCAGTTACGGGACAGGGGCCGCGAACACTGAAGCTTTCTTT. Protein: CASSYGTGAANTEAFF.

This clone showed up just a few times. The sample contains more than one DNA sequence encoding this CDR3. The chain carries TRBV7-6 and TRBJ1-6; D unclear. The CDR3 is 13 amino acids. Germline CDR1 and CDR2: SGHVS and FNYEAQ. V was clipped by 4 bases and J by 9 bases, with 10 bases between them. The CDR3 sequence is CASSSEAGSPLHF. CDR3 bases: TGTGCCAGCAGCTCGGAGGCGGGTTCACCCCTCCACTTT.

This clone was observed a few times. The chain recombines TRBV3-1 (or the pseudogene TRBV3-2) with TRBJ2-5; 9 bases are a match to TRBD1. Germline V gives CDR1 LGHDT, CDR2 YNNKEL (reference sequence). The CDR3 has 13 amino acids. The junction had 1 base not matched to a gene; V was cut back by 4 bases and J by 4 bases. The CDR3 here is CASSRDRVETQYF. CDR3 DNA sequence: TGTGCCAGCAGCCGGGACAGGGTAGAGACCCAGTACTTC.

The chain recombines TRBV7-8 with TRBJ1-5, with D unresolved. The CDR3 sequence is 15 residues long. The germline V gene has CDR1 SGHVS and CDR2 FQNEAQ. The germline V and J ends were trimmed by 5 bases and 2 bases, with 13 bases remaining between them. The CDR3 bases are TGTGCCAGCAGCCGCGGGTCCGGGGGCAATCAGCCCCAGCATTTT. It codes for CASSRGSGGNQPQHF. Full variable domain (rest looked up from reference TRBV7-8 and TRBJ1-5): GAGVSQSPRYKVAKRGQDVALRCDPISGHVSLFWYQQALGQGPEFLTYFQNEAQLDKSGLPSDRFFAERPEGSVSTLKIQRTQQEDSAVYLCASSRGSGGNQPQHFGDGTRLSIL.

The rearrangement links TRBV3-1 (or the pseudogene TRBV3-2) to TRBJ1-1; D gene unclear. V was cut by 2 bases and J by 7 bases, with 14 bases left in between. CDR1 and CDR2 (germline): LGHDT, YNNKEL (reference sequence). CDR3 length equals 14 residues. The CDR3 protein is CASSQNGGRVEAFF. CDR3 nucleotide sequence: TGTGCCAGCAGCCAAAATGGCGGGAGGGTTGAAGCTTTCTTT.

CDR3 sequence: CASTGDSYSYNEQFF. The CDR3 DNA is TGTGCCAGCACGGGGGACAGCTACTCCTACAATGAGCAGTTCTTC. The gene calls are TRBV7-9 and TRBJ2-1; tentative D call: TRBD1 (7 bases). Per germline, CDR1 SEHNR and CDR2 FQNEAQ (reference sequence). V was pared by 7 bases and J by 0 bases, with 13 bases between. This CDR3 contains 15 residues.

Comments on this clone: This sample includes further DNA sequences coding for the same CDR3. CDR3: CASSLAGTYNEQFF. In DNA form, the CDR3 reads TGCGCCAGCAGCTTAGCGGGGACCTACAATGAGCAGTTCTTC. This rearrangement joins TRBV5-1 to TRBJ2-1, with TRBD2 identical over 7 bases. Germline V gene lookup returns CDR1 SGHRS and CDR2 YFSETQ. Trimming took 2 bases from V and 2 from J; bases not matched to a gene: 1. The CDR3 is 14 amino acids.

This chain joins TRBV27 and TRBJ2-7, with 8 bases identical to TRBD1. Looked up from germline, CDR1 is MNHEY and CDR2 is SMNVEV (reference sequence). J gave up 2 bases and V 4 bases, and 4 bases lay outside the gene matches. The CDR3 has 14 amino acids. Written as DNA, the CDR3 is TGTGCCAGCAGTTGGACAGGGAATGCCTACGAGCAGTACTTC. This sequence encodes CASSWTGNAYEQYF.

This clone was picked up a small number of times. This chain uses TRBV29-1 with TRBJ1-5; D not certain. Germline-derived CDR1 and CDR2 are SQVTM and ANQGSEA. CDR3 size: 14 residues. Trimming stripped 4 bases from V and 2 bases from J, with 12 bases between. The CDR3 sequence is CSVVSPGGNQPQHF. DNA for the CDR3: TGCAGCGTTGTGAGTCCGGGTGGCAATCAGCCCCAGCATTTT.

This sequence joins TRBV5-1 and TRBJ1-2; 9 nucleotides line up with TRBD1. CDR3 length: 15 residues. The germline gives CDR1 SGHRS, CDR2 YFSETQ. The V gene end was trimmed by 3 bases and the J gene end by 4 bases; junction bases not matched to a gene: 7. Here the CDR3 DNA reads TGCGCCAGCAGCTGGGGACAGGGATCAGGCTATGGCTACACCTTC. As protein: CASSWGQGSGYGYTF.

This clone appeared a single time. The V call is TRBV28, the J call TRBJ1-1; D possibly corresponds to TRBD1 (5 bases). Trimming removed 9 bases at V and 5 bases at J, with 16 bases between. The CDR3 extends over 13 amino acids. Per germline, CDR1 MDHEN and CDR2 SYDVKM. The CDR3 sequence is CASHPPGRTEAFF. The CDR3, as DNA: TGTGCCAGTCACCCGCCAGGGAGGACTGAAGCTTTCTTT.

This chain links TRBV19 with TRBJ1-5; 8 nucleotides line up with TRBD1. The V gene's germline CDR1 is LNHDA and CDR2 SQIVND (reference sequence). The CDR3 spans 17 residues. V shed 1 base and J 1 base; nucleotides not matched to a gene: 6. The CDR3 loop reads CASSIGRGLMSNQPQHF. The DNA for the CDR3 is TGTGCCAGTAGTATAGGCAGGGGGCTTATGAGCAATCAGCCCCAGCATTTT.

J is TRBJ2-3 and V is TRBV12-3 or TRBV12-4; no clear D. This CDR3 contains 12 residues. The germline V and J ends were trimmed by 5 bases and 6 bases, with 9 bases remaining between them. The CDR3: CASSPLADTQYF. CDR3 coding DNA: TGTGCCAGCAGTCCCCTTGCGGATACGCAGTATTTT.

This chain uses TRBV4-1 with TRBJ2-1, with 11 bases fitting TRBD1. V lost 4 bases to trimming and J lost 7 bases; unmatched junction nucleotides: 6. The CDR3 is 15 residues long. CDR1 and CDR2 from the germline V gene are MGHRA and YSYEKL. CDR3 sequence (DNA): TGCGCCAGCAGCCTGAATGGACAGGGGGCTAATGAGCAGTTCTTC. Encoded protein: CASSLNGQGANEQFF.

This clone was picked up one time. The chain links TRBV19 to TRBJ2-1, with 11 positions matching TRBD1. This CDR3 is built from 18 residues. Unmatched junction bases numbered 12, after V lost 4 bases and J lost 4 bases. The germline CDR1 and CDR2 sequences are LNHDA and SQIVND (reference sequence). The CDR3 bases are TGTGCCAGTAGTACCACTCTCCCCGGGACAGGGGGGTACAATGAGCAGTTCTTC. This codes for CASSTTLPGTGGYNEQFF.

The chain recombines TRBV2 with TRBJ2-5; 8 bases are a match to TRBD2. Germline V lookup: CDR1 SNHLY, CDR2 FYNNEI. Germline trimming cut 8 bases from V and 3 bases from J; bases unmatched to any gene: 8. CDR3 length: 14 residues. The CDR3 sequence is CASGLAGSKETQYF. The CDR3 DNA reads TGTGCCAGCGGTCTAGCGGGTTCCAAAGAGACCCAGTACTTC.

V gene TRBV30 combines with J gene TRBJ1-4; possibly TRBD1 for D (6 bases). The CDR3 is 13 residues long. V lost 4 bases to trimming and J lost 10 bases, with 16 bases between them. The germline V gene has CDR1 GTSNPN and CDR2 SVGIG (reference sequence). The CDR3 DNA follows: TGTGCCTGGATGGGGGGGCGTCTGGGAAAACTGTTTTTT. It specifies CAWMGGRLGKLFF. The variable domain in full, completed from reference TRBV30 and TRBJ1-4, reads SQTIHQWPATLVQPVGSPLSLECTVEGTSNPNLYWYRQAAGRGLQLLFYSVGIGQISSEVPQNLSASRPQDRQFILSSKKLLLSDSGFYLCAWMGGRLGKLFFGSGTQLSVL.

The chain carries TRBV2 and TRBJ1-5; D is undetermined. The V end was cut by 4 bases, the J end by 5 bases, with 15 bases between. The germline CDR1 and CDR2 sequences are SNHLY and FYNNEI. This CDR3 contains 15 residues. The CDR3, as DNA: TGTGCCAGCAGTGCTCTACAGCCGGAGGATCAGCCCCAGCATTTT. This gives the protein CASSALQPEDQPQHF.

The chain carries TRBV7-9 and TRBJ2-7; TRBD2 matches at 13 bases. The CDR3 has 16 amino acids. Germline V gene lookup returns CDR1 SEHNR and CDR2 FQNEAQ (reference sequence). V trimming: 5 bases; J trimming: 0 bases; junction bases outside the gene matches: 4. This CDR3 is CASSVGLAGSSYEQYF. CDR3 in DNA: TGTGCCAGCAGCGTGGGACTAGCGGGGAGCTCCTACGAGCAGTACTTC. Full variable domain (missing parts from reference TRBV7-9 and TRBJ2-7): DTGVSQNPRHKITKRGQNVTFRCDPISEHNRLYWYRQTLGQGPEFLTYFQNEAQLEKSRLLSDRFSAERPKGSFSTLEIQRTEQGDSAMYLCASSVGLAGSSYEQYFGPGTRLTVT.

V gene TRBV14 combines with J gene TRBJ1-2, with D maybe TRBD1 (5 bases). This CDR3 has 13 residues. Germline V gene data show CDR1 as SGHDN and CDR2 as FVKESK. V lost 6 bases and J 5 bases, leaving 13 bases between the germline ends. The chain's CDR3 is CASRLTGGYGYTF. Here the CDR3 DNA reads TGTGCCAGCAGGCTGACGGGGGGTTATGGCTACACCTTC.